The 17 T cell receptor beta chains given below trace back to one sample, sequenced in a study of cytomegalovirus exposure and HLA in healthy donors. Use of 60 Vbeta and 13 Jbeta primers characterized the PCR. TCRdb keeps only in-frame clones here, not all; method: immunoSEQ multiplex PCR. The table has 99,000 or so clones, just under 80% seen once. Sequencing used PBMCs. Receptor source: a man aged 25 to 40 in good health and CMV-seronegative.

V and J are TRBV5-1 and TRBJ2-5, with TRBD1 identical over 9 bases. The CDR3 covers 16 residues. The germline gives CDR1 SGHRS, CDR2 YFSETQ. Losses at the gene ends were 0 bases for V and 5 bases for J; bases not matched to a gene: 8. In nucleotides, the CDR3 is TGCGCCAGCAGCTTGGTACCGGACAGGGGAAGGGAGACCCAGTACTTC. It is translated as CASSLVPDRGRETQYF. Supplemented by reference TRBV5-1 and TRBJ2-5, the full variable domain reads KAGVTQTPRYLIKTRGQQVTLSCSPISGHRSVSWYQQTPGQGLQFLFEYFSETQRNKGNFPGRFSGRQFSNSRSEMNVSTLELGDSALYLCASSLVPDRGRETQYFGPGTRLLVL.

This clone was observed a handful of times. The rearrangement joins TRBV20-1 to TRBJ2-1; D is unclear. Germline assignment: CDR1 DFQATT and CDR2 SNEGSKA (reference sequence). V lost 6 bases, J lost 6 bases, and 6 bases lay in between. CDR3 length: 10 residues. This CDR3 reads CSARVNEQFF. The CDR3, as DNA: TGCAGTGCCCGCGTCAATGAGCAGTTCTTC.

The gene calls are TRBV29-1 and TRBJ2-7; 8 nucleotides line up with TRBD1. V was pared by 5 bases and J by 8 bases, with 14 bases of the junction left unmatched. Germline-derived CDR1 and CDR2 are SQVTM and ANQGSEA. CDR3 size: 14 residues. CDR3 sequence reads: CSVRSGTGDTKQYF. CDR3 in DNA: TGCAGCGTTAGATCCGGGACAGGAGATACGAAGCAGTACTTC.

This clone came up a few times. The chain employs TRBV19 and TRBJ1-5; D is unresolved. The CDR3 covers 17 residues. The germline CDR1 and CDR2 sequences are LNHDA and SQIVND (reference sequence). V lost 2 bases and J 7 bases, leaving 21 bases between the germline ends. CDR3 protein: CASSIIVGVGGGQPQHF. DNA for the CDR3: TGTGCCAGTAGTATAATTGTCGGGGTCGGTGGTGGACAGCCCCAGCATTTT.

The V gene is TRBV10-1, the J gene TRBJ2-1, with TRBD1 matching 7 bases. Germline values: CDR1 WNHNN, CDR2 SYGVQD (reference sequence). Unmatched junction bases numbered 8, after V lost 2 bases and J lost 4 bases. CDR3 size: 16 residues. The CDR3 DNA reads TGCGCCAGCAGTGAGGCTGGGACAGCCGCTTACAATGAGCAGTTCTTC. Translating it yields CASSEAGTAAYNEQFF.

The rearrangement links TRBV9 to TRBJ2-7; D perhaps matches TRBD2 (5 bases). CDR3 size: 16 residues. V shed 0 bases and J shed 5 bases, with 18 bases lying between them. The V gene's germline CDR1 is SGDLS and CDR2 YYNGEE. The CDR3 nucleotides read TGTGCCAGCAGCGTAGCTCTGGGAGTGAGACGGAACGAGCAGTACTTC. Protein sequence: CASSVALGVRRNEQYF.

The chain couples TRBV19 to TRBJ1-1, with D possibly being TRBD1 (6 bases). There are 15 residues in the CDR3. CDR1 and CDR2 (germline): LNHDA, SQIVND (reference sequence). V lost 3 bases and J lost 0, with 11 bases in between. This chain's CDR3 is CASSMVQGMNTEAFF. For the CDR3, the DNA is TGTGCCAGTAGTATGGTACAGGGTATGAACACTGAAGCTTTCTTT.

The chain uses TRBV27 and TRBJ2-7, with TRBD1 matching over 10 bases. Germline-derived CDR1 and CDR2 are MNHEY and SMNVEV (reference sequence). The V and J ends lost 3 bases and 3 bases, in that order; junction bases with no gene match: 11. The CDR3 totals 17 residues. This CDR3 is CASSFVGTGVFGYEQYF. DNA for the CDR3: TGTGCCAGCAGTTTTGTCGGGACAGGGGTGTTCGGCTACGAGCAGTACTTC.

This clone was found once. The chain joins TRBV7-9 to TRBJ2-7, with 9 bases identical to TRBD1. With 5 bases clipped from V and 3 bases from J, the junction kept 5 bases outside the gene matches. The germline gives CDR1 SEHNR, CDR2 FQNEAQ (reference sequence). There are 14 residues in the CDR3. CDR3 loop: CASSIQGALYEQYF. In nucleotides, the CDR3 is TGTGCCAGCAGCATACAGGGGGCGCTCTACGAGCAGTACTTC. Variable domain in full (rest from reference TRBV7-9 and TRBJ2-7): DTGVSQNPRHKITKRGQNVTFRCDPISEHNRLYWYRQTLGQGPEFLTYFQNEAQLEKSRLLSDRFSAERPKGSFSTLEIQRTEQGDSAMYLCASSIQGALYEQYFGPGTRLTVT.

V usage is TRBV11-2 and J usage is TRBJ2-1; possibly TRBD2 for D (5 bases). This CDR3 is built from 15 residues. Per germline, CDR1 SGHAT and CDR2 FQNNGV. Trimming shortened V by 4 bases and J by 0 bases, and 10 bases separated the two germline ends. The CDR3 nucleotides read TGTGCCAGCAGCTGGGGAGAGAGCTCCTACAATGAGCAGTTCTTC. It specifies CASSWGESSYNEQFF.

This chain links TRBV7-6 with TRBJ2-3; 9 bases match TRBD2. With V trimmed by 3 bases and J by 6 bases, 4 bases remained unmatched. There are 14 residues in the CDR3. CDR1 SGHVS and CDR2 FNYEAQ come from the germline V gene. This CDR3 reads CASSFAGGRDTQYF. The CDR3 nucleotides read TGTGCCAGCAGCTTCGCGGGAGGGCGGGATACGCAGTATTTT.

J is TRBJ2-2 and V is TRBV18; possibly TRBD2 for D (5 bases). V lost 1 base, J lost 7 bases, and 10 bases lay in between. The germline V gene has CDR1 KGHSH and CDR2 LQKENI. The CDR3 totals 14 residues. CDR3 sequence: CASSPLSAGGELFF. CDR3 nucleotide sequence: TGTGCCAGCTCACCACTCAGCGCGGGCGGGGAGCTGTTTTTT. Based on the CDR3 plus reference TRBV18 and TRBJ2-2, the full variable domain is NAGVMQNPRHLVRRRGQEARLRCSPMKGHSHVYWYRQLPEEGLKFMVYLQKENIIDESGMPKERFSAEFPKEGPSILRIQQVVRGDSAAYFCASSPLSAGGELFFGEGSRLTVL.

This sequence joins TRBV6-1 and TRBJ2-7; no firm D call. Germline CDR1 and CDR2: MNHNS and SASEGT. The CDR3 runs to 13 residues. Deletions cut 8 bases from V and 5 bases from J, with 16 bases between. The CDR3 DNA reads TGTGCCAGCCAAGCCTTTGCTGTAAACGAGCAGTACTTC. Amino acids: CASQAFAVNEQYF.

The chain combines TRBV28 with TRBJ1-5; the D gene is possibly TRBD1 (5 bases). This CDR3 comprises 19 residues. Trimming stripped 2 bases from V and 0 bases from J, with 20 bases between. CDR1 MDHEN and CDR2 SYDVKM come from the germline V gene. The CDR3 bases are TGTGCCAGCAGTTTAGAATTTTTCGACAGAATGAATAGCAATCAGCCCCAGCATTTT. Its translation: CASSLEFFDRMNSNQPQHF.

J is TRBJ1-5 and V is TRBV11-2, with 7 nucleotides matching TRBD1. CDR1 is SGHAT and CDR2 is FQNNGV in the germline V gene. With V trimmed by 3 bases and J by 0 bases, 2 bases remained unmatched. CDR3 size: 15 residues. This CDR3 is CASSLTGNSNQPQHF. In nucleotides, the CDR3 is TGTGCCAGCAGCTTGACAGGGAATAGCAATCAGCCCCAGCATTTT.

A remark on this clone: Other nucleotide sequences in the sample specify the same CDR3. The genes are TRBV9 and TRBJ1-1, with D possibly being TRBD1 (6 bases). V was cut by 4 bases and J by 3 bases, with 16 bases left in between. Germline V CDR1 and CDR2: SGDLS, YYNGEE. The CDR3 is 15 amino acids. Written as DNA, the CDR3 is TGTGCCAGCAGCATAGGGGGGGGAATTGACACTGAAGCTTTCTTT. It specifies CASSIGGGIDTEAFF.

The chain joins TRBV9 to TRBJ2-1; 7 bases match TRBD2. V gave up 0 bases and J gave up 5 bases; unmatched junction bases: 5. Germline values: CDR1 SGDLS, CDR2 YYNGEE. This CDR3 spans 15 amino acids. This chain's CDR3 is CASSVGQGGHNEQFF. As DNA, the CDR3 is TGTGCCAGCAGCGTAGGGCAGGGAGGGCACAATGAGCAGTTCTTC.